Listed here is a single TCR beta chain. Its matching antigen is unknown. This sample was taken from a study of T-cell memory formation after mild COVID-19. Whole-study findings and limits: Prior to infection, memory already included some responding clones, suggesting cross-reactive memory joined. SARS-CoV-2 specificity was not confirmed for second-wave clones peaking on day 37.

TCRdb analysed the 5' RACE reads with MiXCR anew, one entry per CDR3 protein. The sample holds 470,000 or so distinct CDR3 sequences; around 20% are singletons and the top ten take 7.5% to 10%. The CDR3 consists of 16 residues. CDR1 and CDR2 (germline): KGHDR, SFDVKD. The V segment lost 4 bases and the J segment 3 bases; nucleotides outside the gene matches: 5. The material sequenced was PBMCs or a T cell subset sorted from them (not recorded which). This chain joins TRBV24-1 and TRBJ2-3, with TRBD1 matching 11 bases. The TCR comes from an adult woman who had mild COVID-19 (a few samples of this study predate the infection). Cell type and time point are not known. CDR3 nucleotide sequence: TGTGCCACCAGTGACCTAGGACAGGGGGCAACAGATACGCAGTATTTT. Its translation: CATSDLGQGATDTQYF.